The 14 T cell receptor beta chains below come from one sample, sequenced in a study of shared clonotypes between healthy human individuals. Assay used: immunoSEQ multiplex PCR; TCRdb lists only in-frame clones, some missing. The sample includes roughly 2.5 million clones, 90% to 95% of them seen just once. The specimen was naive CD4+ T cells sorted from blood. Subset meaning: CD45RA+ positively selected. The receptor source for this set is a man younger than 35 in good health.

CDR3 sequence (DNA): TGTGCCAGCAGCGTCCCGGGACGTAAGAAAGAGACCCAGTACTTC. Its translation is CASSVPGRKKETQYF. The chain couples TRBV5-4 to TRBJ2-5; D might be TRBD1 or TRBD2, each matching 5 bases. From germline, CDR1 is SGHNT and CDR2 YYREEE (reference sequence). The CDR3 is 15 amino acids. The ends were cut back, 4 bases at V and 3 bases at J, with 16 bases in the middle.

This clone was seen only once. The V and J genes are TRBV5-1 and TRBJ2-3, with 7 positions matching TRBD1. CDR1 is SGHRS and CDR2 is YFSETQ in the germline V gene. Trimming took 0 bases from V and 2 from J; bases not matched to a gene: 6. The CDR3 extends over 16 amino acids. This CDR3 reads CASSLGRDRSTDTQYF. The CDR3 coding sequence is TGCGCCAGCAGCTTGGGAAGGGACAGATCCACAGATACGCAGTATTTT.

This chain links TRBV29-1 with TRBJ2-1; TRBD1 or TRBD2 may be the D gene (7 bases each). The germline V gene encodes CDR1 SQVTM and CDR2 ANQGSEA. The CDR3 has 17 residues. The V gene lost 3 bases and the J gene lost 7 bases, with 25 bases spanning the gap. The CDR3 DNA follows: TGCAGCGTTGAGTCTGGGAGGGGGCCCGGTCGGGGTAATGAGCAGTTCTTC. This translates into CSVESGRGPGRGNEQFF.

The chain carries TRBV21-1 and TRBJ1-5; no check of the table's D call, TRBD1, against the DNA was made. TRBV21-1 is deemed a pseudogene. CDR3 size: 16 residues. The CDR3: CASSEGAQGCAKPQHF. As DNA, the CDR3 is TGTGCCAGCAGCGAAGGGGCTCAGGGTTGTGCGAAGCCCCAGCATTTT.

The chain combines TRBV19 with TRBJ2-7; TRBD2 is a possible D gene (7 bases). Germline CDR1 is LNHDA and CDR2 is SQIVND (reference sequence). The CDR3 loop spans 12 amino acids. Deletions cut 6 bases from V and 3 bases from J, with 9 bases between. The CDR3 DNA reads TGTGCCAGTAGCGGGGGGCTCTACGAGCAGTACTTC. It translates to CASSGGLYEQYF.

This chain uses TRBV25-1 with TRBJ2-2; D not certain. The CDR3 length is 12 residues. The V gene lost 6 bases and the J gene lost 3 bases, with 5 bases spanning the gap. From germline, CDR1 is MGHDK and CDR2 SYGVNS. The CDR3 nucleotides read TGTGCCAGCAGCGCGGACACCGGGGAGCTGTTTTTT. This gives the protein CASSADTGELFF. Supplemented by reference TRBV25-1 and TRBJ2-2, the full variable domain reads EADIYQTPRYLVIGTGKKITLECSQTMGHDKMYWYQQDPGMELHLIHYSYGVNSTEKGDLSSESTVSRIRTEHFPLTLESARPSHTSQYLCASSADTGELFFGEGSRLTVL.

This chain links TRBV11-2 with TRBJ1-4; D gene unclear. Trimming removed 6 bases from V and 3 bases from J, with 11 bases in between. Germline V gene lookup returns CDR1 SGHAT and CDR2 FQNNGV. The CDR3 sequence is 14 residues long. CDR3 DNA sequence: TGTGCCAGCAGGGATTGGGTTGCTAATGAAAAACTGTTTTTT. Translated: CASRDWVANEKLFF.

This clone showed up just once. The rearrangement links TRBV28 to TRBJ1-5, with 7 bases that match TRBD1. CDR1 is MDHEN and CDR2 is SYDVKM in the germline V gene. V was pared by 6 bases and J by 6 bases, with 8 bases of the junction left unmatched. This CDR3 comprises 14 residues. The CDR3 protein is CASRTQGDSQPQHF. CDR3 DNA: TGTGCCAGCAGAACGCAGGGGGATAGTCAGCCCCAGCATTTT.

The chain couples TRBV4-3 to TRBJ2-7; D uncertain. Germline lookup yields CDR1 LGHNA and CDR2 YSLEER. V lost 0 bases and J 6 bases, leaving 15 bases between the germline ends. The CDR3 is 15 amino acids. CDR3 nucleotide sequence: TGCGCCAGCAGCCAAGATCCGGCGCGGATAGGCGAGCAGTACTTC. This gives the protein CASSQDPARIGEQYF.

This clone was counted a single time. The chain couples TRBV6-6 to TRBJ1-5; maybe TRBD1 (5 bases). This CDR3 is built from 14 residues. Per germline, CDR1 MNHNY and CDR2 SVGAGI (reference sequence). Trimming left V 5 bases short and J 6 bases short, with 14 bases between. The DNA of the CDR3 is TGTGCCAGCAGTACGGGGGTGTTAGGTCAGCCCCAGCATTTT. This gives the protein CASSTGVLGQPQHF.

Points on this clone: Other DNA sequences within the sample encode an identical CDR3. The chain couples TRBV6-5 to TRBJ1-2; D might be TRBD1 (6 bases). This CDR3 is built from 11 residues. Germline CDR1 and CDR2: MNHEY and SVGAGI. V dropped 5 bases and J dropped 7 bases, with 8 bases sitting between them. CDR3 amino acids: CASSAGAGYTF. The CDR3 region has the DNA TGTGCCAGCAGTGCAGGGGCTGGCTACACCTTC.

The gene calls are TRBV2 and TRBJ2-5; 7 bases match TRBD1. The DNA matches TRBJ2-7 better at its end, which makes the J call doubtful. The CDR3 spans 14 residues. Germline V CDR1 and CDR2: SNHLY, FYNNEI. In DNA, the CDR3 is TGTGCCAGCAGTAGGGGACAGCCCCTCTACGAGCAGTACTTC. Amino acids: CASSRGQPLYEQYF.

V usage is TRBV5-1 and J usage is TRBJ2-1, with D maybe TRBD1 (5 bases). The length of the CDR3 is 17 residues. In germline, CDR1 is SGHRS, CDR2 YFSETQ. V was cut by 6 bases and J by 6 bases, with 25 bases left in between. CDR3 protein: CASTPGSTYRKGNEQFF. CDR3 coding DNA: TGCGCCAGCACTCCTGGATCCACTTACAGGAAGGGCAATGAGCAGTTCTTC.

CDR3 residues: CASSRQGVETQYF. The CDR3 DNA reads TGTGCCAGCTCACGACAGGGTGTAGAGACCCAGTACTTC. The chain joins TRBV18 to TRBJ2-5; 7 bases map to TRBD1. The V gene's germline CDR1 is KGHSH and CDR2 LQKENI. The junction had 3 bases not matched to a gene; V was cut back by 4 bases and J by 4 bases. This CDR3 has 13 residues.